A single sample is the source of the 26 T cell receptor beta chains below, sequenced in a study of T-cell memory formation after mild COVID-19. TCRdb reprocessed the 5' RACE reads via MiXCR and lists one record per CDR3 protein. The sample yields about 210,000 distinct CDR3 sequences, approximately 30% seen once. The sample was PBMCs or a T cell subset sorted from them (not recorded which). These TCRs come from an adult woman who had mild COVID-19 (a few samples of this study predate the infection). Cell type and time point are not known.

This clonotype was detected only a few times. The V and J genes are TRBV11-3 and TRBJ2-7, with TRBD2 matching 11 bases. There are 16 residues in the CDR3. Germline V gives CDR1 SGHNT, CDR2 YENEEA. V shed 5 bases, J shed 1 base, and the junction held 7 bases outside the gene matches. The CDR3 loop reads CASSDPRTSGSYEQYF. The DNA for the CDR3 is TGTGCCAGCAGCGATCCTCGGACTAGCGGGTCCTACGAGCAGTACTTC.

This sequence joins TRBV11-2 and TRBJ2-3, with TRBD2 matching over 8 bases. Trimming cost V 2 bases and J 1 base; bases outside gene matches: 20. CDR1 and CDR2 from the germline V gene are SGHAT and FQNNGV. This CDR3 has 21 residues. CDR3 protein: CASSLILSSGAHTRGTDTQYF. CDR3 coding DNA: TGTGCCAGCAGCTTAATTCTGAGTAGCGGGGCTCACACCAGGGGCACAGATACGCAGTATTTT.

The CDR3, as DNA: TGTGCCATCAGTGGCCCCAGGATAGGCTACACCTTC. Translation: CAISGPRIGYTF. This sequence joins TRBV10-3 and TRBJ1-2; D is undetermined. This CDR3 comprises 12 residues. The V gene's germline CDR1 is ENHRY and CDR2 SYGVKD. Trimming stripped 4 bases from V and 8 bases from J, with 11 bases between.

The sample holds a few counts of this clonotype. The rearrangement uses TRBV20-1 and TRBJ2-7; no clear D gene. The length of the CDR3 is 13 residues. With 6 bases removed from V and 0 bases from J, the gap between germline ends came to 12 bases. Germline V lookup: CDR1 DFQATT, CDR2 SNEGSKA (reference sequence). The CDR3 loop is CSAVHTSSYEQYF. CDR3 bases: TGCAGTGCCGTACATACGAGCTCCTACGAGCAGTACTTC.

This clonotype was seen more than once but under ten times. The chain combines TRBV7-9 with TRBJ2-3; D gene unclear. V was shortened by 6 bases and J by 6 bases, with 16 bases between the two germline ends. The CDR3 covers 14 residues. The germline CDR1 and CDR2 sequences are SEHNR and FQNEAQ (reference sequence). Here the CDR3 DNA reads TGTGCCAGCAGGAGGACCCGGGTCCCCGATACGCAGTATTTT. Residues: CASRRTRVPDTQYF.

V gene TRBV2 combines with J gene TRBJ2-7; D is unresolved. Per the germline V gene, CDR1 is SNHLY and CDR2 is FYNNEI. The ends were cut back, 2 bases at V and 3 bases at J, with 8 bases in the middle. The CDR3 is 13 amino acids. This CDR3 reads CASSELDRYEQYF. DNA for the CDR3: TGTGCCAGCAGTGAACTTGACCGCTACGAGCAGTACTTC.

This clonotype was counted many times. This chain joins TRBV7-2 and TRBJ2-7; D gene ambiguous. The V gene lost 5 bases and the J gene lost 4 bases, with 12 bases spanning the gap. CDR3 size: 13 residues. CDR1 and CDR2 from the germline V gene are SGHTA and FQGNSA. The CDR3 sequence is CASSAGWNYEQYF. CDR3 bases: TGTGCCAGCAGCGCAGGTTGGAATTACGAGCAGTACTTC.

The chain couples TRBV5-1 to TRBJ2-5, with 8 bases identical to TRBD1. The V and J ends lost 3 bases and 4 bases, in that order; junction bases with no gene match: 5. Germline loops: CDR1 SGHRS, CDR2 YFSETQ. The CDR3 sequence is 14 residues long. CDR3 residues: CASSWTGLGETQYF. In DNA, the CDR3 is TGCGCCAGCAGCTGGACAGGGTTGGGAGAGACCCAGTACTTC.

This chain links TRBV15 with TRBJ2-1, with TRBD1 identical over 7 bases. This CDR3 region has 16 residues. From germline, CDR1 is LNHNV and CDR2 YYDKDF (reference sequence). V was pared by 1 base and J by 7 bases, with 10 bases of the junction left unmatched. The CDR3 region has the DNA TGTGCCACCAGCAGAGGTACAGGGGCCGGATTGAATGAGCAGTTCTTC. Translation: CATSRGTGAGLNEQFF. Using reference TRBV15 and TRBJ2-1 for the parts outside the CDR3, the full variable domain is DAMVIQNPRYQVTQFGKPVTLSCSQTLNHNVMYWYQQKSSQAPKLLFHYYDKDFNNEADTPDNFQSRRPNTSFCFLDIRSPGLGDTAMYLCATSRGTGAGLNEQFFGPGTRLTVL.

This clonotype turned up a few times. The gene calls are TRBV12-3 or TRBV12-4 and TRBJ1-2, with 12 bases fitting TRBD1. Trimming cost V 4 bases and J 7 bases; bases outside gene matches: 7. CDR3 length: 15 residues. The CDR3 DNA follows: TGTGCCAGCAGTTCAGCCGGGACAGGGGGCTTTGGCTACACCTTC. It translates to CASSSAGTGGFGYTF.

This clonotype was observed a few times. This chain connects TRBV5-1 to TRBJ2-7; 10 bases map to TRBD1. CDR1 SGHRS and CDR2 YFSETQ come from the germline V gene. J lost 4 bases, V lost 4 bases, and 5 bases had no gene match. The CDR3 is made up of 14 amino acids. CDR3 DNA sequence: TGCGCCAGCAGCACGACAGGGGGCGGGTACGAGCAGTACTTC. Amino acids: CASSTTGGGYEQYF.

This clonotype was observed a handful of times. The chain has TRBV20-1 and TRBJ2-7, with 8 bases aligning to TRBD1. The CDR3 runs 15 residues. The V gene end was trimmed by 6 bases and the J gene end by 2 bases; junction bases not matched to a gene: 12. Germline values: CDR1 DFQATT, CDR2 SNEGSKA (reference sequence). The CDR3 DNA sequence: TGCAGTGCGCCTCAGGGGGCTGGATCGACCTACGAGCAGTACTTC. Translating it yields CSAPQGAGSTYEQYF.

The chain employs TRBV29-1 and TRBJ1-1; no clear D gene. The CDR3 is 14 residues long. Germline V lookup: CDR1 SQVTM, CDR2 ANQGSEA. The ends were cut back, 4 bases at V and 4 bases at J, with 16 bases in the middle. As DNA, the CDR3 is TGCAGCGTTGGGCTAATGAGGGCTGGCACTGAAGCTTTCTTT. This codes for CSVGLMRAGTEAFF.

A few counts support this clonotype. This rearrangement joins TRBV15 to TRBJ1-1, with 8 bases aligning to TRBD1. J lost 1 base, V lost 9 bases, and 7 bases had no gene match. Germline CDR1 and CDR2: LNHNV and YYDKDF (reference sequence). This CDR3 comprises 14 residues. CDR3 loop: CATTPDRANTEAFF. The CDR3 bases are TGTGCCACGACCCCGGACAGGGCGAACACTGAAGCTTTCTTT.

This clonotype came up a few times. This sequence joins TRBV5-1 and TRBJ1-2, with 7 bases matching TRBD1. V was clipped by 0 bases and J by 2 bases; unmatched bases: 4. CDR3 length: 15 amino acids. CDR1 SGHRS and CDR2 YFSETQ come from the germline V gene. The CDR3 nucleotides are TGCGCCAGCAGCTTGGATTCAGGGGGGAACTATGGCTACACCTTC. Amino acid sequence: CASSLDSGGNYGYTF. The full variable domain, its missing parts supplied by reference TRBV5-1 and TRBJ1-2, is KAGVTQTPRYLIKTRGQQVTLSCSPISGHRSVSWYQQTPGQGLQFLFEYFSETQRNKGNFPGRFSGRQFSNSRSEMNVSTLELGDSALYLCASSLDSGGNYGYTFGSGTRLTVV.

This clonotype was seen repeatedly, ten times or more. The V call is TRBV4-1, the J call TRBJ1-1, with D hard to call. V shed 1 base and J shed 1 base, with 16 bases lying between them. The CDR3 is made up of 17 amino acids. CDR1 MGHRA and CDR2 YSYEKL come from the germline V gene. CDR3 loop: CASSQGKGGRKNTEAFF. The CDR3, as DNA: TGCGCCAGCAGCCAAGGGAAAGGCGGACGGAAGAACACTGAAGCTTTCTTT.

The V gene is TRBV5-1, the J gene TRBJ1-2; 7 bases line up with TRBD1. The ends lost 4 bases at V and 7 bases at J; junction bases unmatched: 13. CDR3 size: 15 residues. Germline lookup yields CDR1 SGHRS and CDR2 YFSETQ. The CDR3 DNA sequence: TGCGCCAGCAGCCCCTACAGGGGAAAGGACTGTGGCTACACCTTC. This translates into CASSPYRGKDCGYTF. Full variable domain (outside the CDR3, taken from reference TRBV5-1 and TRBJ1-2): KAGVTQTPRYLIKTRGQQVTLSCSPISGHRSVSWYQQTPGQGLQFLFEYFSETQRNKGNFPGRFSGRQFSNSRSEMNVSTLELGDSALYLCASSPYRGKDCGYTFGSGTRLTVV.

The V and J genes are TRBV20-1 and TRBJ2-7; weak D call: TRBD2 (6 bases). The CDR3 extends over 12 amino acids. V dropped 3 bases and J dropped 2 bases, with 8 bases sitting between them. Germline CDR1 is DFQATT and CDR2 is SNEGSKA (reference sequence). CDR3 residues: CSASGRTYEQYF. The CDR3 DNA reads TGCAGTGCTAGCGGGAGAACCTACGAGCAGTACTTC.

The V call is TRBV12-3 or TRBV12-4, the J call TRBJ1-2; D might be TRBD1 (6 bases). The CDR3 runs 13 residues. V lost 3 bases to trimming and J lost 6 bases, with 11 bases between them. As DNA, the CDR3 is TGTGCCAGCAGTTTTACAGGGACCCATGGCTACACCTTC. Its translation is CASSFTGTHGYTF.

The chain joins TRBV20-1 to TRBJ1-4; 8 positions agree with TRBD1. This CDR3 is 16 amino acids long. Germline trimming cut 6 bases from V and 0 bases from J; bases unmatched to any gene: 9. Per the germline V gene, CDR1 is DFQATT and CDR2 is SNEGSKA (reference sequence). In DNA, the CDR3 is TGCAGTGCCAGACAGGGGCCCCTTGCAACTAATGAAAAACTGTTTTTT. Encoded protein: CSARQGPLATNEKLFF.

The chain has TRBV6-4 and TRBJ2-3; D is unclear. The germline gives CDR1 MRHNA, CDR2 SNTAGT. The CDR3 has 14 residues. Trimming took 4 bases from V and 0 from J, leaving 8 bases between them. CDR3 nucleotide sequence: TGTGCCAGCAGTGGGGATCCTAGCACAGATACGCAGTATTTT. It encodes CASSGDPSTDTQYF.

This clonotype was seen more than once but under ten times. The V gene is TRBV24-1, the J gene TRBJ2-3, with a weak D call TRBD2 (5 bases). This CDR3 spans 17 amino acids. CDR1 is KGHDR, CDR2 SFDVKD, per germline. Between the trimmed V and J ends, which lost 5 bases and 3 bases, there was a span of 20 bases. This CDR3 is CATSAGITEYKTDTQYF. The CDR3 DNA reads TGTGCCACCAGTGCGGGGATTACAGAGTATAAAACAGATACGCAGTATTTT.

V gene TRBV7-8 combines with J gene TRBJ2-1, with D perhaps TRBD2 (6 bases). V lost 5 bases and J lost 3, with 14 bases in between. This CDR3 comprises 15 residues. Looked up from germline, CDR1 is SGHVS and CDR2 is FQNEAQ. The CDR3 protein is CASSEDRDFYNEQFF. The CDR3 bases are TGTGCCAGCAGCGAGGATCGGGACTTCTACAATGAGCAGTTCTTC. Looking up the rest from reference TRBV7-8 and TRBJ2-1 gives the full variable domain: GAGVSQSPRYKVAKRGQDVALRCDPISGHVSLFWYQQALGQGPEFLTYFQNEAQLDKSGLPSDRFFAERPEGSVSTLKIQRTQQEDSAVYLCASSEDRDFYNEQFFGPGTRLTVL.

The chain links TRBV2 to TRBJ2-7, with TRBD2 matching over 7 bases. This CDR3 is built from 13 residues. Germline CDR1 is SNHLY and CDR2 is FYNNEI. Losses at the gene ends were 4 bases for V and 0 bases for J; bases not matched to a gene: 0. The CDR3 nucleotides read TGTGCCAGCAGTGGGGAGGGCTCCTACGAGCAGTACTTC. It encodes CASSGEGSYEQYF.

This clonotype came up a few times. The rearrangement joins TRBV7-9 to TRBJ2-5, with D maybe TRBD1 (6 bases). The CDR3 spans 14 residues. The V and J ends lost 2 bases and 4 bases respectively, with 11 bases between them. Germline lookup yields CDR1 SEHNR and CDR2 FQNEAQ (reference sequence). CDR3 in amino acids: CASSLLGAGETQYF. The CDR3, as DNA: TGTGCCAGCAGCTTATTGGGGGCAGGAGAGACCCAGTACTTC.

The rearrangement joins TRBV12-3 or TRBV12-4 to TRBJ1-3; 10 bases fit TRBD1. The CDR3 length is 15 residues. Germline trimming cut 4 bases from V and 0 bases from J; bases unmatched to any gene: 0. The CDR3 region has the DNA TGTGCCAGCAGTTGGACAGGGGGCTCTGGAAACACCATATATTTT. It codes for CASSWTGGSGNTIYF.